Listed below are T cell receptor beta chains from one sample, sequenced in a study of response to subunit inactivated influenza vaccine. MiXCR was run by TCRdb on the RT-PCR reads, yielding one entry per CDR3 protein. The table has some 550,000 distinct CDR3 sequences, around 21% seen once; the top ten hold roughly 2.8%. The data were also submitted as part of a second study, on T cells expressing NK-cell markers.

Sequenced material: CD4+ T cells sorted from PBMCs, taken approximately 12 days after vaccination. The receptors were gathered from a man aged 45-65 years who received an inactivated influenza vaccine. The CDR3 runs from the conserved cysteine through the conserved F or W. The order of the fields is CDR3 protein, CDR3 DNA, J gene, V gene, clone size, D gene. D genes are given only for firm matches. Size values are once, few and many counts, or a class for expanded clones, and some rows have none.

cdr3_aa: CASSINRHYNEQFF
cdr3_nt: TGTGCCAGTAGTATTAACAGACACTACAATGAGCAGTTCTTC
j_call: TRBJ2-1
v_call: TRBV19
clone_size: NA
d_call: NA

cdr3_aa: CASRGMDYGYTF
cdr3_nt: TGTGCCAGCAGAGGGATGGACTATGGCTACACCTTC
j_call: TRBJ1-2
v_call: TRBV11-2
clone_size: NA
d_call: NA

cdr3_aa: CASSDSGRYGYTF
cdr3_nt: TGCGCCAGCAGTGATTCAGGACGCTATGGCTACACCTTC
j_call: TRBJ1-2
v_call: TRBV10-2
clone_size: NA
d_call: NA

cdr3_aa: CASRFGTGNTIYF
cdr3_nt: TGTGCCAGCAGGTTCGGCACTGGAAACACCATATATTTT
j_call: TRBJ1-3
v_call: TRBV12-3/TRBV12-4
clone_size: few
d_call: NA

cdr3_aa: CARSFTIQETQYF
cdr3_nt: TGTGCCCGCAGCTTTACGATACAAGAGACCCAGTACTTC
j_call: TRBJ2-5
v_call: TRBV7-3
clone_size: NA
d_call: NA

cdr3_aa: CASSLKALGGWAGDTQYF
cdr3_nt: TGTGCCAGCAGTCTCAAGGCGTTAGGGGGCTGGGCTGGAGATACGCAGTATTTT
j_call: TRBJ2-3
v_call: TRBV11-2
clone_size: few
d_call: TRBD1

cdr3_aa: CASSLGWLRGSREQFF
cdr3_nt: TGTGCCAGCAGCTTAGGATGGTTGCGCGGGTCGCGGGAGCAGTTCTTC
j_call: TRBJ2-1
v_call: TRBV7-6
clone_size: many
d_call: NA

cdr3_aa: CASRHTGQGTVGEQFF
cdr3_nt: TGTGCCAGCAGACATACGGGACAGGGTACGGTAGGTGAGCAGTTCTTC
j_call: TRBJ2-1
v_call: TRBV12-3/TRBV12-4
clone_size: few
d_call: TRBD1

cdr3_aa: CASRRSAGANVLTF
cdr3_nt: TGTGCCAGCAGACGAAGCGCTGGGGCCAACGTCCTGACTTTC
j_call: TRBJ2-6
v_call: TRBV6-1
clone_size: few
d_call: NA

cdr3_aa: CASSPYGGQPSYEQYF
cdr3_nt: TGTGCCAGCAGCCCGTACGGGGGACAGCCGTCCTACGAGCAGTACTTC
j_call: TRBJ2-7
v_call: TRBV7-9
clone_size: NA
d_call: NA

cdr3_aa: CASSAHIGRGHQETQYF
cdr3_nt: TGTGCCAGCAGCGCCCACATTGGGCGGGGTCACCAAGAGACCCAGTACTTC
j_call: TRBJ2-5
v_call: TRBV9
clone_size: NA
d_call: NA

cdr3_aa: CASSLYGAKGRRQNTQYF
cdr3_nt: TGTGCCAGCAGTTTATACGGGGCCAAAGGACGTCGGCAGAATACCCAGTACTTC
j_call: TRBJ2-5
v_call: TRBV28
clone_size: NA
d_call: NA

cdr3_aa: CSASGRLYEQYF
cdr3_nt: TGCAGTGCTAGCGGGAGGTTATACGAGCAGTACTTC
j_call: TRBJ2-7
v_call: TRBV20-1
clone_size: few
d_call: TRBD2

cdr3_aa: CASSYRTSGRYDSYEQYF
cdr3_nt: TGTGCCAGCAGCTACCGGACTAGCGGGAGGTACGACTCCTACGAGCAGTACTTC
j_call: TRBJ2-7
v_call: TRBV11-2
clone_size: NA
d_call: TRBD2

cdr3_aa: CATSDPRPDSSYNEQFF
cdr3_nt: TGTGCCACCAGTGACCCCCGCCCAGACAGCTCCTACAATGAGCAGTTCTTC
j_call: TRBJ2-1
v_call: TRBV24-1
clone_size: NA
d_call: NA

cdr3_aa: CASKTVGLETQYF
cdr3_nt: TGTGCCAGCAAGACCGTGGGGTTGGAGACCCAGTACTTC
j_call: TRBJ2-5
v_call: TRBV6-1
clone_size: NA
d_call: NA

cdr3_aa: CSSTTGQGSSGYTF
cdr3_nt: TGCAGTTCCACTACCGGACAGGGATCGAGTGGCTACACCTTC
j_call: TRBJ1-2
v_call: TRBV20-1
clone_size: NA
d_call: TRBD1

cdr3_aa: CATTSLRGEGASNEQFF
cdr3_nt: TGTGCCACCACCTCTCTTAGGGGGGAGGGCGCGTCGAATGAGCAGTTCTTC
j_call: TRBJ2-1
v_call: TRBV15
clone_size: NA
d_call: NA

cdr3_aa: CASSDNLATEAFF
cdr3_nt: TGTGCCAGCAGCGACAACCTGGCCACTGAAGCTTTCTTT
j_call: TRBJ1-1
v_call: TRBV12-3/TRBV12-4
clone_size: few
d_call: NA

cdr3_aa: CASSSRAGGPITDTQYF
cdr3_nt: TGTGCCAGCAGCTCAAGAGCGGGAGGGCCCATCACAGATACGCAGTATTTT
j_call: TRBJ2-3
v_call: TRBV7-9
clone_size: NA
d_call: TRBD2

cdr3_aa: CSARDTPSRGTEAFF
cdr3_nt: TGCAGTGCTAGAGATACCCCCTCACGCGGCACTGAAGCTTTCTTT
j_call: TRBJ1-1
v_call: TRBV20-1
clone_size: few
d_call: NA

cdr3_aa: CASSLAPYDEQYF
cdr3_nt: TGTGCCAGCAGCTTAGCTCCCTACGACGAGCAGTACTTC
j_call: TRBJ2-7
v_call: TRBV11-2
clone_size: few
d_call: NA

cdr3_aa: CASSLEQITGELFF
cdr3_nt: TGCGCCAGCAGCTTGGAGCAGATCACCGGGGAGCTGTTTTTT
j_call: TRBJ2-2
v_call: TRBV5-1
clone_size: few
d_call: NA

cdr3_aa: CASRTAGATYEQYF
cdr3_nt: TGTGCCAGCAGGACAGCGGGGGCAACCTACGAGCAGTACTTC
j_call: TRBJ2-7
v_call: TRBV6-2/TRBV6-3
clone_size: many
d_call: TRBD2

cdr3_aa: CASRKSGRGLRNEQFF
cdr3_nt: TGTGCCAGCAGAAAAAGCGGGAGGGGGTTAAGGAATGAGCAGTTCTTC
j_call: TRBJ2-1
v_call: TRBV12-3/TRBV12-4
clone_size: NA
d_call: TRBD2

cdr3_aa: CASSTGTSNQPQHF
cdr3_nt: TGTGCCAGCAGCACCGGGACGAGCAATCAGCCCCAGCATTTT
j_call: TRBJ1-5
v_call: TRBV28
clone_size: many
d_call: NA

cdr3_aa: CASSQGVFGYTF
cdr3_nt: TGCGCCAGCAGCCAAGGGGTCTTCGGCTACACCTTC
j_call: TRBJ1-2
v_call: TRBV4-3
clone_size: NA
d_call: NA

cdr3_aa: CASSLARGGNIQYF
cdr3_nt: TGTGCCAGCAGCTTAGCGCGTGGGGGGAACATTCAGTACTTC
j_call: TRBJ2-4
v_call: TRBV7-2
clone_size: NA
d_call: NA

cdr3_aa: CASSLGLAGELFF
cdr3_nt: TGTGCCAGCAGCCTAGGACTGGCCGGGGAGCTGTTTTTT
j_call: TRBJ2-2
v_call: TRBV6-6
clone_size: many
d_call: NA

cdr3_aa: CASSLISTSGANVLTF
cdr3_nt: TGTGCCAGCAGTTTAATCTCCACCTCTGGGGCCAACGTCCTGACTTTC
j_call: TRBJ2-6
v_call: TRBV12-3/TRBV12-4
clone_size: NA
d_call: NA

cdr3_aa: CATSRLPPSGANVLTF
cdr3_nt: TGTGCCACCAGCAGATTACCCCCGTCTGGGGCCAACGTCCTGACTTTC
j_call: TRBJ2-6
v_call: TRBV15
clone_size: few
d_call: NA

cdr3_aa: CSARESRISGANVLTF
cdr3_nt: TGCAGTGCTAGAGAGTCACGGATCTCTGGGGCCAACGTCCTGACTTTC
j_call: TRBJ2-6
v_call: TRBV20-1
clone_size: NA
d_call: NA

cdr3_aa: CASSLGGISNQPQHF
cdr3_nt: TGTGCCAGCAGCTTAGGGGGAATTAGCAATCAGCCCCAGCATTTT
j_call: TRBJ1-5
v_call: TRBV7-8
clone_size: few
d_call: NA

cdr3_aa: CASSQQVGNTIYF
cdr3_nt: TGCGCCAGCAGCCAGCAGGTCGGAAACACCATATATTTT
j_call: TRBJ1-3
v_call: TRBV4-1
clone_size: few
d_call: NA

cdr3_aa: CASSQDAMREGFEQYF
cdr3_nt: TGTGCCAGCAGCCAAGACGCGATGCGGGAGGGGTTCGAGCAGTACTTC
j_call: TRBJ2-7
v_call: TRBV3-1
clone_size: NA
d_call: TRBD2